Below, 29 T cell receptor beta chains from the same sample are listed, as sequenced in a study of T cell responses to AZD1222 COVID-19 vaccine. Measured with immunoSEQ multiplex PCR; TCRdb has only the in-frame clones, and not every one. This table holds around 100,000 clones, over 90% found once. Sequenced material: peripheral blood, taken on day 0 of AZD1222 vaccination. The origin of the receptors is an adult in good health.

This chain connects TRBV5-1 to TRBJ2-2; D assignment may be TRBD1 or TRBD2 (5 bases each). V lost 4 bases to trimming and J lost 1 base, with 11 bases between them. The CDR3 is 15 amino acids. In germline, CDR1 is SGHRS, CDR2 YFSETQ. The CDR3 here is CASSPGTLNTGELFF. The CDR3 DNA follows: TGCGCCAGCAGCCCTGGGACGTTGAACACCGGGGAGCTGTTTTTT.

V and J are TRBV18 and TRBJ1-2, with no clear D. CDR3 length: 13 amino acids. Between the trimmed V and J ends, which lost 0 bases and 4 bases, there was a span of 6 bases. Germline assignment: CDR1 KGHSH and CDR2 LQKENI. CDR3 region: CASSPPDSYGYTF. The CDR3 DNA sequence: TGTGCCAGCTCACCACCAGACTCCTATGGCTACACCTTC.

The rearrangement links TRBV2 to TRBJ1-2, with 7 bases aligning to TRBD1. The germline CDR1 and CDR2 sequences are SNHLY and FYNNEI. This CDR3 contains 13 residues. J lost 14 bases, V lost 5 bases, and 14 bases had no gene match. CDR3 DNA: TGTGCCAGCAGTCCAGGGGGAACTCATCTCATGACCTTC. This translates into CASSPGGTHLMTF. Complete variable domain (other parts from reference TRBV2 and TRBJ1-2): EPEVTQTPSHQVTQMGQEVILRCVPISNHLYFYWYRQILGQKVEFLVSFYNNEISEKSEIFDDQFSVERPDGSNFTLKIRSTKLEDSAMYFCASSPGGTHLMTFGSGTRLTVV.

The rearrangement links TRBV20-1 to TRBJ2-1; D is unresolved. V gave up 3 bases and J gave up 0 bases, with 12 bases separating them. This CDR3 comprises 15 residues. Germline loops: CDR1 DFQATT, CDR2 SNEGSKA (reference sequence). The CDR3 loop is CSASDGTSSYNEQFF. CDR3 nucleotides: TGCAGTGCTAGTGACGGAACCAGCTCCTACAATGAGCAGTTCTTC.

V is TRBV27 and J is TRBJ1-2; D perhaps matches TRBD1 (5 bases). CDR1 is MNHEY and CDR2 is SMNVEV in the germline V gene (reference sequence). This CDR3 has 14 amino acids. Trimming shortened V by 3 bases and J by 8 bases, and 16 bases separated the two germline ends. The CDR3 protein is CASSFIGVRGGYTF. The CDR3 nucleotides are TGTGCCAGCAGTTTTATAGGGGTTCGGGGAGGCTACACCTTC.

The V gene is TRBV7-3, the J gene TRBJ2-3; 9 nucleotides align to TRBD2. Germline V gene sequence: CDR1 SGHTA, CDR2 FQGTGA. The V segment lost 5 bases and the J segment 9 bases; nucleotides outside the gene matches: 15. This CDR3 contains 16 residues. The CDR3 region is CASSVGASGTSGTQYF. The DNA for the CDR3 is TGTGCCAGCAGCGTTGGGGCTAGCGGGACCTCCGGAACGCAGTATTTT.

The chain joins TRBV12-3 or TRBV12-4 to TRBJ2-1; weak D call: TRBD1 (6 bases). The CDR3 has 12 amino acids. V gave up 6 bases and J gave up 10 bases, with 13 bases separating them. The CDR3 spells CASSQQGLEQFF. In DNA, the CDR3 is TGTGCCAGCAGCCAACAGGGATTGGAGCAGTTCTTC.

The rearrangement joins TRBV15 to TRBJ2-5; 8 bases align to TRBD1. CDR3 length equals 16 residues. V dropped 1 base and J dropped 4; count of bases not matched to a gene: 8. The germline V gene encodes CDR1 LNHNV and CDR2 YYDKDF (reference sequence). This chain's CDR3 is CATSRGPGGAGETQYF. In nucleotides, the CDR3 is TGTGCCACCAGCAGAGGACCAGGGGGCGCGGGAGAGACCCAGTACTTC.

The chain has TRBV7-6 and TRBJ2-1, with 7 positions matching TRBD1. The trim removed 3 bases at V and 4 bases at J, leaving 6 bases unmatched. Per the germline V gene, CDR1 is SGHVS and CDR2 is FNYEAQ. This CDR3 contains 15 residues. The CDR3 reads CASSLEPGQYNEQFF. CDR3 DNA sequence: TGTGCCAGCAGCTTGGAACCGGGACAGTACAATGAGCAGTTCTTC.

The V gene is TRBV6-5, the J gene TRBJ1-6; perhaps TRBD1 as D (6 bases). CDR1 is MNHEY, CDR2 SVGAGI, per germline. The CDR3 totals 14 residues. The V and J ends lost 4 bases and 7 bases respectively, with 11 bases between them. The CDR3 reads CASSLKQGNSPLHF. As DNA, the CDR3 is TGTGCCAGCAGTTTGAAACAGGGAAATTCACCCCTCCACTTT.

The chain carries TRBV10-1 and TRBJ2-1, with D possibly being TRBD2 (5 bases). Per germline, CDR1 WNHNN and CDR2 SYGVQD (reference sequence). Trimming took off 5 bases at V and 4 bases at J, with 9 bases between the two ends. The CDR3 is made up of 13 amino acids. The CDR3 loop reads CASSTGLYNEQFF. CDR3 in DNA: TGCGCCAGCAGTACTGGACTTTACAATGAGCAGTTCTTC.

This rearrangement joins TRBV11-2 to TRBJ1-4; 10 nucleotides line up with TRBD1. CDR3 size: 16 residues. Germline assignment: CDR1 SGHAT and CDR2 FQNNGV. The V and J ends lost 4 bases and 6 bases, in that order; junction bases with no gene match: 8. CDR3 bases: TGTGCCAGCAGCTCCCGAACCGGGACAGGGGATGAAAAACTGTTTTTT. It encodes CASSSRTGTGDEKLFF.

The rearrangement uses TRBV27 and TRBJ1-1; D remains unclear. Germline V gene sequence: CDR1 MNHEY, CDR2 SMNVEV (reference sequence). The CDR3 has 12 residues. V lost 6 bases and J 2 bases, leaving 7 bases between the germline ends. The CDR3 nucleotides are TGTGCCAGCAGCGTTTTCAACACTGAAGCTTTCTTT. This encodes CASSVFNTEAFF.

This clone was recorded once. The J gene is TRBJ1-2, the V gene TRBV18; D not certain. CDR3 length: 13 residues. Germline CDR1 KGHSH, CDR2 LQKENI. V lost 2 bases to trimming and J lost 4 bases, with 8 bases between them. The DNA of the CDR3 is TGTGCCAGCTCACCAGACGACGGCTATGGCTACACCTTC. Translated: CASSPDDGYGYTF.

V usage is TRBV28 and J usage is TRBJ2-7, with D perhaps matching TRBD2 (6 bases). The CDR3 runs to 13 residues. In germline, CDR1 is MDHEN, CDR2 SYDVKM. V was pared by 5 bases and J by 5 bases, with 13 bases between. CDR3 residues: CASSRWEVDEQYF. The CDR3 region has the DNA TGTGCCAGCAGTCGGTGGGAGGTAGACGAGCAGTACTTC.

This sequence joins TRBV27 and TRBJ2-7, with D unclear. The CDR3 sequence is 14 residues long. CDR1 MNHEY and CDR2 SMNVEV come from the germline V gene (reference sequence). Trimming shortened V by 2 bases and J by 0 bases, and 8 bases separated the two germline ends. The CDR3 coding sequence is TGTGCCAGCAGTTTAATGGCAGTCTCCTACGAGCAGTACTTC. As protein: CASSLMAVSYEQYF.

The rearrangement links TRBV7-2 to TRBJ2-5, with D possibly matching TRBD1 (6 bases). Germline V gene lookup returns CDR1 SGHTA and CDR2 FQGNSA. V was cut by 0 bases and J by 2 bases, with 16 bases left in between. The CDR3 loop spans 17 amino acids. In nucleotides, the CDR3 is TGTGCCAGCAGCTTAGCGCTCGAGGTAGGACAGCAAGAGACCCAGTACTTC. It is translated as CASSLALEVGQQETQYF.

J is TRBJ1-1 and V is TRBV4-1; TRBD1 might be the D (5 bases). Per germline, CDR1 MGHRA and CDR2 YSYEKL. The germline V and J ends were trimmed by 1 base and 4 bases, with 10 bases remaining between them. The CDR3 has 14 residues. The CDR3 spells CASSQAGLSTEAFF. In nucleotides, the CDR3 is TGCGCCAGCAGCCAAGCAGGGTTGAGCACTGAAGCTTTCTTT.

V is TRBV19 and J is TRBJ1-4; D might be TRBD1 (6 bases). Germline-derived CDR1 and CDR2 are LNHDA and SQIVND (reference sequence). CDR3 length: 15 residues. Deletions cut 3 bases from V and 7 bases from J, with 15 bases between. The chain's CDR3 is CASSISGARSEKLFF. CDR3 DNA sequence: TGTGCCAGTAGTATTTCAGGGGCCAGGAGTGAAAAACTGTTTTTT.

V usage is TRBV3-1 (or the pseudogene TRBV3-2) and J usage is TRBJ2-7; a weak D match, TRBD1 (6 bases). The CDR3 runs 15 residues. CDR1 LGHDT and CDR2 YNNKEL come from the germline V gene (reference sequence). V was clipped by 0 bases and J by 7 bases, with 16 bases between them. The CDR3 sequence is CASSQDWGPRGEQYF. CDR3 DNA sequence: TGTGCCAGCAGCCAAGATTGGGGGCCTCGTGGGGAGCAGTACTTC.

The CDR3 sequence: CASSPLGYEQYF. The CDR3 bases are TGTGCCAGCAGCCCCCTCGGGTACGAGCAGTACTTC. V gene TRBV11-2 combines with J gene TRBJ2-7; D gene ambiguous. The CDR3 is 12 amino acids. The V end lost 5 bases, the J end lost 4 bases, and 9 bases lay between the germline ends. Per germline, CDR1 SGHAT and CDR2 FQNNGV.

This rearrangement joins TRBV6-6 to TRBJ1-4; 7 bases map to TRBD1. Germline V CDR1 and CDR2: MNHNY, SVGAGI (reference sequence). V lost 10 bases to trimming and J lost 4 bases; unmatched junction nucleotides: 9. CDR3 length: 14 residues. CDR3 nucleotides: TGTGCCATCCGAAGGGGACAGAATAATGAAAAACTGTTTTTT. Protein product: CAIRRGQNNEKLFF.

This clone appeared a single time. This sequence joins TRBV6-1 and TRBJ2-2; TRBD1 might be the D (8 bases). The ends were cut back, 1 base at V and 4 bases at J, with 19 bases in the middle. The CDR3 has 18 amino acids. Germline lookup yields CDR1 MNHNS and CDR2 SASEGT. CDR3 DNA sequence: TGTGCCAGCAGTGAAGAGCCCCCGGACAGGGAGGGCACCGGGGAGCTGTTTTTT. Protein product: CASSEEPPDREGTGELFF.

The chain has TRBV2 and TRBJ2-2, with a possible D match to TRBD1 (7 bases). CDR1 and CDR2 (germline): SNHLY, FYNNEI. The CDR3 runs 15 residues. Between the trimmed V and J ends, which lost 6 bases and 0 bases, there was a span of 11 bases. Here the CDR3 DNA reads TGTGCCAGCAGGGAGGGACAGACGAACACCGGGGAGCTGTTTTTT. The encoded protein is CASREGQTNTGELFF.

This chain links TRBV10-1 with TRBJ1-1; TRBD1 matches 7 bases. The junction had 6 bases not matched to a gene; V was cut back by 8 bases and J by 3 bases. The CDR3 is made up of 13 amino acids. Germline assignment: CDR1 WNHNN and CDR2 SYGVQD (reference sequence). CDR3 amino acids: CASQRQGDTEAFF. Here the CDR3 DNA reads TGCGCCAGCCAGAGGCAGGGGGACACTGAAGCTTTCTTT.

The V call is TRBV4-2, the J call TRBJ2-3; D gene uncertain. Germline CDR1 LGHNA, CDR2 YNFKEQ. CDR3 length: 15 amino acids. V gave up 4 bases and J gave up 0 bases, with 11 bases separating them. Here the CDR3 reads CASSPDWGSTDTQYF. The CDR3 DNA reads TGTGCCAGCAGCCCCGATTGGGGAAGCACAGATACGCAGTATTTT.

V gene TRBV6-5 combines with J gene TRBJ1-1; D is unresolved. Germline CDR1 is MNHEY and CDR2 is SVGAGI. This CDR3 region has 14 residues. Trimming removed 4 bases at V and 0 bases at J, with 9 bases between. CDR3 in DNA: TGTGCCAGCAGTTCGGATTTTATGAACACTGAAGCTTTCTTT. Protein sequence: CASSSDFMNTEAFF.

This sequence joins TRBV19 and TRBJ1-1; D might be TRBD1 (5 bases). V was cut by 6 bases and J by 0 bases, with 11 bases left in between. This CDR3 comprises 14 residues. Germline CDR1 reads LNHDA; CDR2 reads SQIVND (reference sequence). The CDR3 DNA is TGTGCCAGTAGGGTGACAGAGATGAACACTGAAGCTTTCTTT. It translates to CASRVTEMNTEAFF.

This chain connects TRBV24-1 to TRBJ2-1; D not certain. V shed 1 base and J shed 5 bases, with 5 bases lying between them. The CDR3 is 13 amino acids. Germline V gene lookup returns CDR1 KGHDR and CDR2 SFDVKD. As DNA, the CDR3 is TGTGCCACCAGTGATTTCTTAGACAATGAGCAGTTCTTC. Translation: CATSDFLDNEQFF.